These 20 T cell receptor beta chains share one sample of origin, sequenced in a study of vaccination effects on CD4 cells after COVID-19. Sequenced by immunoSEQ multiplex PCR; TCRdb stores in-frame clones only, minus some. The sample carries roughly 71,000 clones, 75% to 85% recorded once. Ahead of sequencing, the ViraFEST assay grew antigen-specific CD4+ T cells using viral peptide pools. A roughly 10-day culture period preceded the isolation of CD4+ T cells. Either the mRNA-1273 or the BNT162b2 vaccine was given to participants as two doses. For these receptors, no antigen is known. The material was CD4+ T cells from PBMCs cultured with HCoV-229E spike peptides, obtained after COVID-19 vaccination. The receptors were gathered from a human donor who received a COVID-19 vaccine.

V is TRBV5-1 and J is TRBJ2-4; D ambiguous. V lost 0 bases to trimming and J lost 7 bases, with 14 bases between them. The CDR3 is 15 residues long. Germline V gene data show CDR1 as SGHRS and CDR2 as YFSETQ. Here the CDR3 DNA reads TGCGCCAGCAGCTTGGCGGGCGGAGTAGGGAACATTCAGTACTTC. Translated: CASSLAGGVGNIQYF.

This rearrangement joins TRBV25-1 to TRBJ2-3; no definite D call. V was trimmed by 3 bases and J by 1 base, leaving 8 bases between them. From germline, CDR1 is MGHDK and CDR2 SYGVNS. This CDR3 is built from 14 residues. CDR3 DNA sequence: TGTGCCAGCAGTGATTCAGGAGGCACAGATACGCAGTATTTT. It translates to CASSDSGGTDTQYF.

This clone has just a few counts. The chain combines TRBV28 with TRBJ1-1; D may be TRBD1 (6 bases). The CDR3 sequence is 15 residues long. Germline CDR1 reads MDHEN; CDR2 reads SYDVKM. V lost 4 bases to trimming and J lost 5 bases, with 17 bases between them. This CDR3 reads CASSSTGRGKTEAFF. The CDR3 DNA reads TGTGCCAGCAGTTCGACAGGTAGAGGAAAGACTGAAGCTTTCTTT.

The V call is TRBV20-1, the J call TRBJ2-1; possible D gene TRBD1, 5 bases. Per germline, CDR1 DFQATT and CDR2 SNEGSKA (reference sequence). The V end lost 3 bases, the J end lost 6 bases, and 12 bases lay between the germline ends. The CDR3 consists of 13 residues. CDR3 nucleotides: TGCAGTGCTAGTAAAGGGGCAGGCAATGAGCAGTTCTTC. This codes for CSASKGAGNEQFF.

The chain carries TRBV10-3 and TRBJ2-3, with TRBD2 matching 7 bases. Trimming took 7 bases from V and 1 from J; bases not matched to a gene: 5. CDR1 and CDR2 (germline): ENHRY, SYGVKD. The CDR3 sequence is 14 residues long. Written as DNA, the CDR3 is TGTGCCATCAAGGGGAGGGGAGGCACAGATACGCAGTATTTT. Translating it yields CAIKGRGGTDTQYF.

This chain links TRBV19 with TRBJ2-1, with 8 bases aligning to TRBD2. The J segment lost 4 bases and the V segment lost 5 bases, leaving 10 bases of the junction unmatched. The CDR3 is 16 amino acids. Germline V gene data show CDR1 as LNHDA and CDR2 as SQIVND (reference sequence). In DNA, the CDR3 is TGTGCCAGTAGTTTCCGGGGTAGCGGGGTTTACAATGAGCAGTTCTTC. This sequence encodes CASSFRGSGVYNEQFF.

The chain couples TRBV27 to TRBJ1-2, with TRBD1 identical over 7 bases. This CDR3 comprises 14 residues. V dropped 4 bases and J dropped 2; count of bases not matched to a gene: 4. Germline assignment: CDR1 MNHEY and CDR2 SMNVEV (reference sequence). CDR3 nucleotide sequence: TGTGCCAGCAGTTGGCAGGGGGGAAACTATGGCTACACCTTC. This sequence encodes CASSWQGGNYGYTF.

V usage is TRBV18 and J usage is TRBJ2-2; TRBD2 matches 11 bases. The CDR3 is 16 amino acids. With V trimmed by 3 bases and J by 5 bases, 5 bases remained unmatched. Germline V lookup: CDR1 KGHSH, CDR2 LQKENI. CDR3 loop: CASSPRLAGNTGELFF. In nucleotides, the CDR3 is TGTGCCAGCTCACCCAGACTAGCGGGGAATACCGGGGAGCTGTTTTTT.

The CDR3: CASRSQGVEEKLFF. The CDR3 nucleotides read TGCGCCAGCAGATCACAGGGAGTCGAGGAAAAACTGTTTTTT. The chain joins TRBV5-1 to TRBJ1-4; D might be TRBD1 (6 bases). The germline V and J ends were trimmed by 5 bases and 8 bases, with 16 bases remaining between them. Germline V gene data show CDR1 as SGHRS and CDR2 as YFSETQ. The CDR3 runs to 14 residues.

This sequence joins TRBV7-2 and TRBJ1-1, with D tentatively TRBD1 (6 bases). The germline V gene encodes CDR1 SGHTA and CDR2 FQGNSA. This CDR3 contains 13 residues. The ends were cut back, 5 bases at V and 7 bases at J, with 14 bases in the middle. The DNA of the CDR3 is TGTGCCAGCAGCCCTCAGGGGTACGGTGAAGCTTTCTTT. Translating it yields CASSPQGYGEAFF.

This chain links TRBV2 with TRBJ1-5; possible D gene TRBD1, 5 bases. V gave up 6 bases and J gave up 7 bases, with 19 bases separating them. This CDR3 contains 15 residues. CDR1 and CDR2 (germline): SNHLY, FYNNEI. The CDR3 DNA reads as TGTGCCAGCAGAGAGCAGGGAAGGGGTCACCAGCCCCAGCATTTT. Its translation: CASREQGRGHQPQHF.

The chain uses TRBV3-1 (or the pseudogene TRBV3-2) and TRBJ2-2; D not resolved. The CDR3 is 12 amino acids. Per the germline V gene, CDR1 is LGHDT and CDR2 is YNNKEL (reference sequence). V was cut by 7 bases and J by 7 bases, with 10 bases left in between. CDR3 amino acids: CASKDVGGELFF. The CDR3 DNA reads as TGTGCCAGCAAGGACGTCGGCGGGGAGCTGTTTTTT.

The chain combines TRBV7-3 with TRBJ2-5, with TRBD2 matching 9 bases. The germline V gene has CDR1 SGHTA and CDR2 FQGTGA. CDR3 length: 15 residues. The junction had 9 bases not matched to a gene; V was cut back by 5 bases and J by 5 bases. CDR3 amino acids: CASSLGGGGPETQYF. CDR3 DNA sequence: TGTGCCAGCAGCCTTGGCGGGGGGGGCCCCGAGACCCAGTACTTC.

This rearrangement joins TRBV4-3 to TRBJ2-1, with 10 bases aligning to TRBD1. This CDR3 comprises 17 residues. With V trimmed by 3 bases and J by 8 bases, 13 bases remained unmatched. CDR1 and CDR2 from the germline V gene are LGHNA and YSLEER. CDR3 nucleotide sequence: TGCGCCAGCAGCCACTACGGGGACAGGGGCAGGTCTTATGAGCAGTTCTTC. Protein sequence: CASSHYGDRGRSYEQFF.

The V gene is TRBV5-1, the J gene TRBJ2-7; D is uncertain. V lost 0 bases, J lost 4 bases, and 11 bases lay in between. Germline CDR1 and CDR2: SGHRS and YFSETQ. This CDR3 spans 14 amino acids. CDR3 in amino acids: CASSLDGRPYEQYV. CDR3 DNA sequence: TGCGCCAGCAGCTTGGATGGCAGACCTTACGAGCAGTACGTC.

This rearrangement joins TRBV7-8 to TRBJ1-6, with 8 bases fitting TRBD1. V was clipped by 5 bases and J by 7 bases; unmatched bases: 10. Germline CDR1 is SGHVS and CDR2 is FQNEAQ. This CDR3 contains 16 residues. The CDR3 DNA reads as TGTGCCAGCAGCCGAACAACGAACAGGGGGAATTCACCCCTCCACTTT. This translates into CASSRTTNRGNSPLHF. The full variable domain, with the rest looked up from reference TRBV7-8 and TRBJ1-6, is GAGVSQSPRYKVAKRGQDVALRCDPISGHVSLFWYQQALGQGPEFLTYFQNEAQLDKSGLPSDRFFAERPEGSVSTLKIQRTQQEDSAVYLCASSRTTNRGNSPLHFGNGTRLTVT.

This rearrangement joins TRBV3-1 (or the pseudogene TRBV3-2) to TRBJ2-5; TRBD2 matches at 11 bases. V was pared by 1 base and J by 5 bases, with 3 bases of the junction left unmatched. The CDR3 is 15 amino acids. CDR1 is LGHDT and CDR2 is YNNKEL in the germline V gene (reference sequence). CDR3 amino acids: CASSQVPSGGETQYF. In nucleotides, the CDR3 is TGTGCCAGCAGCCAAGTGCCTAGCGGGGGGGAGACCCAGTACTTC.

The rearrangement uses TRBV6-1 and TRBJ2-4; D gene ambiguous. V dropped 3 bases and J dropped 7 bases, with 10 bases sitting between them. The germline V gene encodes CDR1 MNHNS and CDR2 SASEGT. This CDR3 is 13 amino acids long. DNA of the CDR3: TGTGCCAGCAGTGATGGATATTTGAACATTCAGTACTTC. It translates to CASSDGYLNIQYF.

The genes are TRBV19 and TRBJ1-1; 7 positions match TRBD1. The CDR3 extends over 14 amino acids. The V segment lost 4 bases and the J segment 6 bases; nucleotides outside the gene matches: 8. Germline V CDR1 and CDR2: LNHDA, SQIVND (reference sequence). The CDR3 spells CASSTRQGIPEAFF. Here the CDR3 DNA reads TGTGCCAGTAGTACCCGACAGGGTATCCCTGAAGCTTTCTTT. Full variable domain (remainder filled in from reference TRBV19 and TRBJ1-1): DGGITQSPKYLFRKEGQNVTLSCEQNLNHDAMYWYRQDPGQGLRLIYYSQIVNDFQKGDIAEGYSVSREKKESFPLTVTSAQKNPTAFYLCASSTRQGIPEAFFGQGTRLTVV.

The V gene is TRBV27, the J gene TRBJ1-6; D not resolved. The CDR3 totals 14 residues. In germline, CDR1 is MNHEY, CDR2 SMNVEV (reference sequence). V was clipped by 3 bases and J by 3 bases, with 6 bases between them. The CDR3 here is CASSFAVYNSPLHF. CDR3 sequence (DNA): TGTGCCAGCAGTTTCGCAGTCTATAATTCACCCCTCCACTTT.